What follows are 16 T cell receptor beta chains derived from one specimen sequenced in a study of blood T cells in healthy people across ages. For the second PCR, which ran for 7 to 11 cycles, a sample-barcoded 5' primer and a J-beta primer mix were used. TCRdb reprocessed the 5' RACE reads with MiXCR, giving one entry per CDR3 protein. Of fewer than 600,000 distinct CDR3 sequences in the sample, about 29% are singletons; the top ten hold 3% to 4%. The same sample was also used in a study of T cells of mothers and their children.

Sequencing used blood. The receptor source for this set is a boy under 10 years old in good health.

In its sample, this clonotype was seen a few times. The chain links TRBV15 to TRBJ2-7, with TRBD2 matching over 8 bases. Trimming cost V 3 bases and J 2 bases; bases outside gene matches: 6. Germline-derived CDR1 and CDR2 are LNHNV and YYDKDF (reference sequence). This CDR3 comprises 15 residues. The CDR3 loop is CATSSRPGGPYEQYF. In DNA form, the CDR3 reads TGTGCCACCAGCAGCCGACCGGGAGGGCCCTACGAGCAGTACTTC.

V and J are TRBV5-6 and TRBJ2-3; TRBD2 aligns across 11 bases. After removal of 5 bases from V and 5 bases from J, the junction contained 10 bases not matched to a gene. CDR1 is SGHDT and CDR2 is YYEEEE in the germline V gene. This CDR3 region has 16 residues. This CDR3 is CASRPVAGGPQDTQYF. CDR3 sequence (DNA): TGTGCCAGCAGACCAGTAGCGGGAGGGCCTCAAGATACGCAGTATTTT. The full variable domain, its missing parts supplied by reference TRBV5-6 and TRBJ2-3, is DAGVTQSPTHLIKTRGQQVTLRCSPKSGHDTVSWYQQALGQGPQFIFQYYEEEERQRGNFPDRFSGHQFPNYSSELNVNALLLGDSALYLCASRPVAGGPQDTQYFGPGTRLTVL.

The chain has TRBV6-2 or TRBV6-3 and TRBJ2-3; D gene ambiguous. CDR1 MNHEY and CDR2 SVGEGT come from the germline V gene. The CDR3 length is 14 residues. Deletions cut 6 bases from V and 0 bases from J, with 10 bases between. The CDR3 DNA sequence: TGTGCCAGCAGCGACACTCCGAGCACAGATACGCAGTATTTT. It yields the protein CASSDTPSTDTQYF.

This clonotype was seen a few times. This chain uses TRBV2 with TRBJ2-1; D not resolved. CDR3 size: 12 residues. V was trimmed by 2 bases and J by 5 bases, leaving 4 bases between them. Germline V lookup: CDR1 SNHLY, CDR2 FYNNEI. The CDR3 region has the DNA TGTGCCAGCAGTGAAAAGGACAATGAGCAGTTCTTC. The encoded protein is CASSEKDNEQFF.

Details on this clonotype: Germline and junction disagree at one end, which may indicate a read error. The chain employs TRBV5-1 and TRBJ2-4; D unclear. CDR1 is SGHRS, CDR2 YFSETQ, per germline. The CDR3 is 16 residues long. CDR3 loop: CASSVAVSIAENIQYF. CDR3 in DNA: TGCGCCAGCAGCGTGGCAGTTTCGATAGCCGAAAACATTCAGTACTTC.

This clonotype has only a few counts. The genes are TRBV12-5 and TRBJ1-6, with D unclear. This CDR3 spans 13 amino acids. Trimming shortened V by 0 bases and J by 8 bases, and 5 bases separated the two germline ends. Germline values: CDR1 LGHNT, CDR2 FRNRAP. CDR3 nucleotides: TGTGCTAGTGGTTTGGTAACGGATTCACCCCTCCACTTT. Translated: CASGLVTDSPLHF.

The chain uses TRBV9 and TRBJ2-1; D may match TRBD1 or TRBD2 (6 bases each). Per germline, CDR1 SGDLS and CDR2 YYNGEE. The CDR3 totals 16 residues. Trimming shortened V by 0 bases and J by 10 bases, and 20 bases separated the two germline ends. The CDR3 DNA reads TGTGCCAGCAGCGTAGCGGGGTCCGGGGGCCTAGGGGAGCAGTTCTTC. Translation: CASSVAGSGGLGEQFF. The entire variable domain, with the rest obtained from reference TRBV9 and TRBJ2-1, is as follows: DSGVTQTPKHLITATGQRVTLRCSPRSGDLSVYWYQQSLDQGLQFLIQYYNGEERAKGNILERFSAQQFPDLHSELNLSSLELGDSALYFCASSVAGSGGLGEQFFGPGTRLTVL.

The chain uses TRBV5-1 and TRBJ2-5; no firm D call. Trimming removed 3 bases from V and 3 bases from J, with 12 bases in between. Germline V lookup: CDR1 SGHRS, CDR2 YFSETQ. CDR3 length: 14 residues. The CDR3 spells CASSWIHTKETQYF. CDR3 nucleotides: TGCGCCAGCAGCTGGATCCATACGAAAGAGACCCAGTACTTC.

This chain uses TRBV2 with TRBJ2-7, with 8 positions matching TRBD2. Germline V gene data show CDR1 as SNHLY and CDR2 as FYNNEI. Trimming removed 8 bases from V and 3 bases from J; junction bases left unmatched: 12. The CDR3 covers 15 residues. The CDR3: CASLEERGRNYEQYF. The CDR3 bases are TGTGCCAGCCTTGAGGAGCGGGGGAGGAACTACGAGCAGTACTTC.

The rearrangement links TRBV7-2 to TRBJ1-6, with unresolved D. This CDR3 region has 12 residues. The germline V gene has CDR1 SGHTA and CDR2 FQGNSA. Trimming stripped 5 bases from V and 10 bases from J, with 9 bases between. The CDR3 DNA is TGTGCCAGCAGCCCAGAGAGGTCACCCCTCCACTTT. Protein product: CASSPERSPLHF.

The sample holds a few counts of this clonotype. The chain uses TRBV6-5 and TRBJ1-6; 7 bases line up with TRBD1. Germline V gene data show CDR1 as MNHEY and CDR2 as SVGAGI. The V segment lost 7 bases and the J segment 5 bases; nucleotides outside the gene matches: 2. The length of the CDR3 is 13 residues. The CDR3 DNA reads as TGTGCCAGCACAGGGGGTAATAATTCACCCCTCCACTTT. Translating gives CASTGGNNSPLHF.

The chain uses TRBV6-5 and TRBJ2-3; a weak D match, TRBD1 (5 bases). The CDR3 has 16 residues. Deletions cut 2 bases from V and 2 bases from J, with 14 bases between. In germline, CDR1 is MNHEY, CDR2 SVGAGI. CDR3 loop: CASSYQGIRLTDTQYF. As DNA, the CDR3 is TGTGCCAGCAGTTACCAGGGTATTCGGCTCACAGATACGCAGTATTTT.

The sample holds many counts of this clonotype. The chain couples TRBV18 to TRBJ2-5; D perhaps matches TRBD1 (5 bases). CDR1 is KGHSH and CDR2 is LQKENI in the germline V gene. The CDR3 is made up of 13 amino acids. V was cut by 3 bases and J by 4 bases, with 9 bases left in between. The CDR3 protein is CASSPGQGETQYF. The CDR3, as DNA: TGTGCCAGCTCACCGGGGCAGGGAGAGACCCAGTACTTC.

This clonotype came up a few times. This sequence joins TRBV4-1 and TRBJ2-1; TRBD1 matches 7 bases. The tail of the sequence fits TRBJ2-5 better, so the J call may be wrong. Germline V lookup: CDR1 MGHRA, CDR2 YSYEKL. The CDR3 runs to 14 residues. The chain's CDR3 is CASSRQGRLETQYF. The DNA for the CDR3 is TGCGCCAGCAGTAGACAGGGAAGGTTAGAGACCCAGTACTTC.

This clonotype came up a few times. The V gene is TRBV4-2, the J gene TRBJ2-7; D uncertain. Germline V lookup: CDR1 LGHNA, CDR2 YNFKEQ. Between the trimmed V and J ends, which lost 4 bases and 3 bases, there was a span of 16 bases. The CDR3 runs 15 residues. The CDR3 nucleotides are TGTGCCAGCAGCCCCCCGGGCCTCACTGGCTACGAGCAGTACTTC. The encoded protein is CASSPPGLTGYEQYF.

V gene TRBV4-3 combines with J gene TRBJ1-5; D is uncertain. The germline V and J ends were trimmed by 0 bases and 10 bases, with 22 bases remaining between them. Germline V gene lookup returns CDR1 LGHNA and CDR2 YSLEER. This CDR3 region has 17 residues. DNA for the CDR3: TGCGCCAGCAGCCAAGATTTTTCCGGCCAGTCCCCCAGCCCCCAGCATTTT. This encodes CASSQDFSGQSPSPQHF.